The 15 T cell receptor beta chains given below trace back to one sample, sequenced in a study of T cells in Graves' hyperthyroidism and ophthalmopathy. The source material, RNA transcripts, was used to amplify TCR beta CDR3 regions. Using the HTBI primer set, a first-round RT-PCR was run on the TCR CDR3. TCRdb re-called the multiplex PCR reads through MiXCR, storing one row per CDR3 protein. The table has some 360,000 distinct CDR3 sequences, 15% to 20% seen once. Sequenced sample: blood. These receptors all come from a woman between 40 and 50 years old with Graves' ophthalmopathy.

The table lists this clonotype with many counts. The chain has TRBV20-1 and TRBJ1-5; the D is unclear. The CDR3 is 12 amino acids. Germline-derived CDR1 and CDR2 are DFQATT and SNEGSKA (reference sequence). Deletions cut 1 base from V and 7 bases from J, with 8 bases between. DNA for the CDR3: TGCAGTGCTAGAGGGGGTGGACAGCCCCAGCATTTT. Translation: CSARGGGQPQHF.

This clonotype was recorded many times. The chain is built from TRBV6-1 and TRBJ1-6; TRBD1 matches 9 bases. The V segment lost 8 bases and the J segment 2 bases; nucleotides outside the gene matches: 7. Germline V lookup: CDR1 MNHNS, CDR2 SASEGT. This CDR3 region has 16 residues. CDR3 DNA: TGTGCCAGCGGTGGGGACAGGGTGCCCTATAATTCACCCCTCCACTTT. This translates into CASGGDRVPYNSPLHF.

Ten or more counts support this clonotype. V gene TRBV15 combines with J gene TRBJ2-5; unclear D gene. V lost 0 bases and J lost 1, with 9 bases in between. Germline V gives CDR1 LNHNV, CDR2 YYDKDF (reference sequence). The CDR3 runs 15 residues. CDR3 in amino acids: CATSRDGRSQETQYF. In DNA, the CDR3 is TGTGCCACCAGCAGAGATGGCAGGTCCCAAGAGACCCAGTACTTC. The full variable domain, in which reference TRBV15 and TRBJ2-5 provide the parts outside the CDR3, is DAMVIQNPRYQVTQFGKPVTLSCSQTLNHNVMYWYQQKSSQAPKLLFHYYDKDFNNEADTPDNFQSRRPNTSFCFLDIRSPGLGDTAMYLCATSRDGRSQETQYFGPGTRLLVL.

This clonotype came up many times. V and J are TRBV11-2 and TRBJ2-7, with TRBD1 as a possible D gene (6 bases). The V and J ends lost 1 base and 3 bases respectively, with 10 bases between them. The CDR3 totals 14 residues. CDR1 is SGHAT and CDR2 is FQNNGV in the germline V gene. CDR3 sequence (DNA): TGTGCCAGCAGCTTAGGACAGGCTTACTACGAGCAGTACTTC. Translated: CASSLGQAYYEQYF.

This clonotype was detected ten times or more. The chain is built from TRBV28 and TRBJ2-5, with 7 nucleotides matching TRBD2. Germline V gene data show CDR1 as MDHEN and CDR2 as SYDVKM. The CDR3 has 15 amino acids. V dropped 1 base and J dropped 5; count of bases not matched to a gene: 7. This CDR3 reads CASSLSRGSRETQYF. The CDR3 bases are TGTGCCAGCAGTTTATCGCGGGGGTCCCGGGAGACCCAGTACTTC. The full variable domain, with the rest looked up from reference TRBV28 and TRBJ2-5, is DVKVTQSSRYLVKRTGEKVFLECVQDMDHENMFWYRQDPGLGLRLIYFSYDVKMKEKGDIPEGYSVSREKKERFSLILESASTNQTSMYLCASSLSRGSRETQYFGPGTRLLVL.

This clonotype has just a few counts. The genes are TRBV6-1 and TRBJ1-5; D is possibly TRBD1 (5 bases). The V gene lost 6 bases and the J gene lost 6 bases, with 15 bases spanning the gap. In germline, CDR1 is MNHNS, CDR2 SASEGT. There are 14 residues in the CDR3. The CDR3 nucleotides read TGTGCCAGCAGAGGGCCTGGGGCGGCTCAGCCCCAGCATTTT. Amino acid sequence: CASRGPGAAQPQHF.

This clonotype has a count of ten or more. The rearrangement uses TRBV10-3 and TRBJ1-2, with 7 bases aligning to TRBD1. The germline V gene has CDR1 ENHRY and CDR2 SYGVKD. Trimming cost V 0 bases and J 8 bases; bases outside gene matches: 3. The CDR3 extends over 13 amino acids. CDR3 residues: CAISESKGGGYTF. Written as DNA, the CDR3 is TGTGCCATCAGTGAGTCGAAAGGGGGCGGCTACACCTTC.

This clonotype was picked up many times. The rearrangement uses TRBV11-1 and TRBJ2-7, with D possibly matching TRBD2 (6 bases). V was cut by 11 bases and J by 2 bases, with 22 bases left in between. Germline assignment: CDR1 SGHAT and CDR2 FQDESV (reference sequence). The CDR3 has 15 amino acids. The CDR3 protein is CACNPGRESTYEQYF. CDR3 DNA sequence: TGTGCCTGTAACCCTGGGCGGGAATCGACCTACGAGCAGTACTTC.

The table lists this clonotype with many counts. The J gene is TRBJ1-1, the V gene TRBV29-1, with D unclear. Looked up from germline, CDR1 is SQVTM and CDR2 is ANQGSEA. The V end lost 2 bases, the J end lost 1 base, and 11 bases lay between the germline ends. The CDR3 runs to 14 residues. CDR3 amino acids: CSVELGFGNTEAFF. As DNA, the CDR3 is TGCAGCGTTGAACTCGGTTTCGGGAACACTGAAGCTTTCTTT.

This clonotype has a count of ten or more. V gene TRBV13 combines with J gene TRBJ2-7; D is possibly TRBD1 or TRBD2 (5 bases each). In germline, CDR1 is PRHDT, CDR2 FYEKMQ (reference sequence). V was trimmed by 4 bases and J by 3 bases, leaving 13 bases between them. The CDR3 loop spans 14 amino acids. CDR3 coding DNA: TGTGCCAGCAGCTCCCTGAGAGGGGTCTACGAGCAGTACTTC. It encodes CASSSLRGVYEQYF.

This clonotype was counted at least ten times. The CDR3 DNA is TGTGCCACCAGCAGGACACCGATGAACACTGAAGCTTTCTTT. Translated, it gives CATSRTPMNTEAFF. The J gene is TRBJ1-1, the V gene TRBV15; unclear D gene. The CDR3 consists of 14 residues. V shed 3 bases and J shed 0 bases, with 8 bases lying between them. Germline CDR1 reads LNHNV; CDR2 reads YYDKDF (reference sequence). Full variable domain (remainder filled in from reference TRBV15 and TRBJ1-1): DAMVIQNPRYQVTQFGKPVTLSCSQTLNHNVMYWYQQKSSQAPKLLFHYYDKDFNNEADTPDNFQSRRPNTSFCFLDIRSPGLGDTAMYLCATSRTPMNTEAFFGQGTRLTVV.

The CDR3 loop reads CATQGPVAGRTEAFF. The DNA for the CDR3 is TGTGCCACCCAAGGGCCCGTCGCAGGGCGCACTGAAGCTTTCTTT. This chain uses TRBV27 with TRBJ1-1, with a possible D match to TRBD1 (5 bases). The CDR3 sequence is 15 residues long. V was trimmed by 10 bases and J by 4 bases, leaving 22 bases between them. CDR1 is MNHEY, CDR2 SMNVEV, per germline (reference sequence).

In this sample, this clonotype turned up many times. The gene calls are TRBV12-3 or TRBV12-4 and TRBJ2-7, with a possible D match to TRBD2 (5 bases). The ends were cut back, 3 bases at V and 4 bases at J, with 10 bases in the middle. The CDR3 length is 13 residues. The CDR3, as DNA: TGTGCCAGCAGTTTTAATCGGGGTTACGAGCAGTACTTC. It yields the protein CASSFNRGYEQYF.

The CDR3 DNA reads TGCGCCAGCAGGAGAGAGACGGGGCCTGGACAGCCCCAGCATTTT. As protein: CASRRETGPGQPQHF. The V gene is TRBV5-1, the J gene TRBJ1-5; maybe TRBD1 (5 bases). Between the trimmed V and J ends, which lost 5 bases and 7 bases, there was a span of 19 bases. The CDR3 has 15 amino acids. In germline, CDR1 is SGHRS, CDR2 YFSETQ. Filled out from reference TRBV5-1 and TRBJ1-5, the complete variable domain reads KAGVTQTPRYLIKTRGQQVTLSCSPISGHRSVSWYQQTPGQGLQFLFEYFSETQRNKGNFPGRFSGRQFSNSRSEMNVSTLELGDSALYLCASRRETGPGQPQHFGDGTRLSIL.

Details on this clonotype: A read error may be the cause here, since a much bigger clone is one base away. This chain connects TRBV6-1 to TRBJ2-2, with TRBD1 identical over 8 bases. The germline gives CDR1 MNHNS, CDR2 SASEGT. CDR3 length: 15 residues. The CDR3 DNA sequence: TGTGTCAGCAGGACACCGGGACAGGTGGCCGGGGAGCTGTTTTTT. Its translation is CVSRTPGQVAGELFF.